These 6 T cell receptor beta chains share one sample of origin, sequenced in a study of shared clonotypes between healthy human individuals. TCRdb's table, derived via immunoSEQ multiplex PCR, lists solely in-frame clones and lacks some. Counted here are 750,000 to 1,000,000 clones, roughly 92% occurring once; the ten biggest clones make up around 24%. Terminally differentiated effector memory CD45RA+ cells were left out of the naive CD8 fraction, which was CD45RO-negative and positively selected for CCR7. The sample consisted of naive CD8+ T cells sorted from blood. Every receptor here comes from a man aged 30 to 39 in good health.

The genes are TRBV27 and TRBJ1-2; 7 bases are shared with TRBD1. Germline trimming cut 5 bases from V and 0 bases from J; bases unmatched to any gene: 12. CDR1 and CDR2 from the germline V gene are MNHEY and SMNVEV (reference sequence). This CDR3 spans 17 amino acids. This chain's CDR3 is CASSPTNRGATNYGYTF. The CDR3, as DNA: TGTGCCAGCAGTCCGACAAACAGGGGCGCAACTAACTATGGCTACACCTTC.

This chain uses TRBV7-6 with TRBJ2-1; possible D gene TRBD2, 5 bases. Germline V CDR1 and CDR2: SGHVS, FNYEAQ. The CDR3 covers 14 residues. Trimming shortened V by 2 bases and J by 6 bases, and 11 bases separated the two germline ends. The CDR3 region has the DNA TGTGCCAGCAGCTTAATACGGGATTCCAATGAGCAGTTCTTC. Protein product: CASSLIRDSNEQFF.

The rearrangement links TRBV5-5 to TRBJ2-1; 13 bases fit TRBD2. Trimming cost V 9 bases and J 4 bases; bases outside gene matches: 7. CDR1 SGHKS and CDR2 YYEKEE come from the germline V gene (reference sequence). The CDR3 length is 15 residues. The CDR3 protein is CATRTSGSGYNEQFF. The CDR3 DNA follows: TGTGCCACCCGGACTAGCGGGAGTGGGTACAATGAGCAGTTCTTC.

The J gene is TRBJ2-1, the V gene TRBV5-6; 9 bases are a match to TRBD2. Germline V gene data show CDR1 as SGHDT and CDR2 as YYEEEE. This CDR3 is 17 amino acids long. The V segment lost 0 bases and the J segment 1 base; nucleotides outside the gene matches: 5. The chain's CDR3 is CASSLGGAGGSYNEQFF. The CDR3 DNA follows: TGTGCCAGCAGCTTGGGTGGTGCGGGAGGGTCCTACAATGAGCAGTTCTTC.

The V call is TRBV9, the J call TRBJ2-4, with 7 bases fitting TRBD1. Germline V gene data show CDR1 as SGDLS and CDR2 as YYNGEE. This CDR3 is built from 14 residues. The trim removed 4 bases at V and 5 bases at J, leaving 6 bases unmatched. The CDR3 DNA sequence: TGTGCCAGCAGCCCGACAGGGTTCCAAAACATTCAGTACTTC. This gives the protein CASSPTGFQNIQYF.

V usage is TRBV4-3 and J usage is TRBJ1-4, with TRBD1 matching 8 bases. With V trimmed by 0 bases and J by 5 bases, 2 bases remained unmatched. The CDR3 is 15 residues long. Looked up from germline, CDR1 is LGHNA and CDR2 is YSLEER. CDR3 in DNA: TGCGCCAGCAGCCAAGACCGGGACAGGAATGAAAAACTGTTTTTT. Translating it yields CASSQDRDRNEKLFF.